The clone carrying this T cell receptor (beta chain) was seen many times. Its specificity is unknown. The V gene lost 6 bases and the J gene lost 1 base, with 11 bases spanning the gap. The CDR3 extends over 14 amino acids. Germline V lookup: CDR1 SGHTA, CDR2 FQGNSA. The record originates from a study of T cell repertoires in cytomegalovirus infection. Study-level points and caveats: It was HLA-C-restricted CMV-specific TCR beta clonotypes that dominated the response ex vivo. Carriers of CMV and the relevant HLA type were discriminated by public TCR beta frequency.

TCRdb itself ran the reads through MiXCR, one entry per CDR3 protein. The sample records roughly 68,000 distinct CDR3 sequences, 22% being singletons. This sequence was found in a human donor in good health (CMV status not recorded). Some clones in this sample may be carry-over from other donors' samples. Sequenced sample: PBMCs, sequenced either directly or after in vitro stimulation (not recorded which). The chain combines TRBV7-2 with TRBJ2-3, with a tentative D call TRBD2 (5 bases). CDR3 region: CASRIGSGTDTQYF. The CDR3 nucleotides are TGTGCCAGCAGGATTGGGAGCGGCACAGATACGCAGTATTTT. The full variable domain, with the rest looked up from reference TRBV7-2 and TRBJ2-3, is GAGVSQSPSNKVTEKGKDVELRCDPISGHTALYWYRQSLGQGLEFLIYFQGNSAPDKSGLPSDRFSAERTGGSVSTLTIQRTQQEDSAVYLCASRIGSGTDTQYFGPGTRLTVL.